These T cell receptor beta chains were read from a single sample in a study of blood T cell repertoires in COVID-19. Data came from immunoSEQ multiplex PCR; TCRdb stores just in-frame clones and leaves some out. The sample yields about 87,000 clones, 70% to 90% seen once. Sequencing was done on a sample of peripheral blood. All receptors come from a human donor with acute or convalescent COVID-19. The donor label of this sample is uncertain. Each CDR3 is given with its conserved first and last residue. Each record gives: V gene, clone size, D gene, J gene, CDR3 protein, CDR3 DNA. D genes are given only for firm matches. The size of a clone is reported for some rows only, either as once, few or many, or as a class for expanded clones.

>TRBV6-1|NA|TRBD1|TRBJ1-4
CASSDGQGDNEKLFF
TGTGCCAGCAGTGATGGACAGGGGGATAATGAAAAACTGTTTTTT
>TRBV15|NA|TRBD2|TRBJ2-5
CATSRDYASGGLWTQYF
TGTGCCACCAGCAGAGATTACGCTAGCGGGGGGCTTTGGACCCAGTACTTC
>TRBV6-5|few|NA|TRBJ2-2
CASSRGSGELFF
TGTGCCAGCAGTCGAGGTTCCGGGGAGCTGTTTTTT
>TRBV13|NA|TRBD1|TRBJ1-6
CASSHTLDRGPNSPLHF
TGTGCCAGCAGCCACACCTTAGACAGGGGGCCGAATTCACCCCTCCACTTT
>TRBV12-3/TRBV12-4|NA|TRBD1|TRBJ1-2
CASSDRGRYGYTF
TGTGCCAGCAGTGACAGGGGGAGGTATGGCTACACCTTC
>TRBV5-1|NA|TRBD2|TRBJ2-5
CASSFLAGGKETQYF
TGCGCCAGCAGCTTTCTAGCGGGGGGGAAAGAGACCCAGTACTTC
>TRBV2|NA|NA|TRBJ2-1
CASRGLNNEQFF
TGTGCCAGCAGGGGACTCAACAATGAGCAGTTCTTC
>TRBV20-1|once|NA|TRBJ2-5
CSASILSGTQYF
TGCAGTGCTAGTATCCTTTCGGGGACCCAGTACTTC
>TRBV5-1|NA|NA|TRBJ2-7
CASSSRNSYEQYF
TGCGCCAGCAGCTCGAGGAATTCCTACGAGCAGTACTTC
>TRBV18|NA|TRBD1|TRBJ1-1
CASSPDRGFTEAFF
TGTGCCAGCTCACCGGACAGGGGGTTTACTGAAGCTTTCTTT
>TRBV2|NA|TRBD1|TRBJ1-4
CASSESVRTGDEKLFF
TGTGCCAGCAGTGAAAGCGTTCGGACAGGGGATGAAAAACTGTTTTTT
>TRBV12-3/TRBV12-4|NA|NA|TRBJ2-7
CASSLSSSYEQYF
TGTGCCAGCAGTTTGTCTAGTTCCTACGAGCAGTACTTC
>TRBV5-6|NA|TRBD1|TRBJ2-2
CASSRDRGTTNTGELFF
TGTGCCAGCAGTCGTGACAGGGGTACCACGAACACCGGGGAGCTGTTTTTT
>TRBV4-3|few|TRBD1|TRBJ1-2
CASSQDRGQGYYGYTF
TGCGCCAGCAGCCAAGATCGCGGACAGGGGTACTATGGCTACACCTTC
>TRBV2|NA|NA|TRBJ2-5
CASSEDRAQETQYF
TGTGCCAGCAGTGAAGACAGGGCCCAAGAGACCCAGTACTTC
>TRBV19|NA|NA|TRBJ2-7
CASQQGREQYF
TGTGCCAGTCAACAGGGCCGCGAGCAGTACTTC
>TRBV11-2|NA|NA|TRBJ2-5
CASSLNLRQDTQYF
TGTGCCAGCAGCTTAAACCTACGCCAGGATACCCAGTACTTC
>TRBV18|few|NA|TRBJ1-3
CASSPKWTRRFDTIYF
TGTGCCAGCTCACCAAAGTGGACACGCCGTTTTGACACCATATATTTT
>TRBV6-1|NA|NA|TRBJ1-2
CASSEAGQAGDYGYTF
TGTGCCAGCAGTGAAGCGGGCCAGGCCGGGGACTATGGCTACACCTTC
>TRBV5-4|NA|NA|TRBJ1-2
CASSLSAGPELGYTF
TGTGCCAGCAGCTTGTCGGCAGGCCCGGAATTGGGCTACACCTTC
>TRBV28|NA|TRBD1|TRBJ2-2
CASSLRQGAATGELFF
TGTGCCAGCAGTTTAAGACAGGGGGCGGCAACCGGGGAGCTGTTTTTT
>TRBV6-6|NA|NA|TRBJ1-3
CASSYSGEGNTIYF
TGTGCCAGCAGTTACTCGGGAGAAGGAAACACCATATATTTT
>TRBV29-1|NA|NA|TRBJ1-4
CSVATVNEKLFF
TGCAGCGTCGCGACAGTGAATGAAAAACTGTTTTTT
>TRBV4-3|NA|TRBD2|TRBJ2-1
CASSQVGLAMDEQFF
TGCGCCAGCAGCCAAGTCGGACTAGCGATGGATGAGCAGTTCTTC
>TRBV28|NA|NA|TRBJ2-5
CASSPWGRGKETQYF
TGTGCCAGCAGCCCCTGGGGCAGGGGAAAAGAGACCCAGTACTTC
>TRBV2|NA|NA|TRBJ1-2
CASSEVGVGGYTF
TGTGCCAGCAGTGAAGTAGGGGTAGGTGGCTACACCTTC
>TRBV6-7|NA|NA|TRBJ1-5
CASSYFRLVPPLDLYQPQHF
TGTGCCAGCAGTTACTTTCGTTTAGTTCCTCCGCTAGATTTATATCAGCCCCAGCATTTT
>TRBV7-9|once|NA|TRBJ1-1
CASSLKTGNTEAFF
TGTGCCAGCAGCCTCAAGACAGGGAACACTGAAGCTTTCTTT
>TRBV19|NA|NA|TRBJ2-1
CASSRERTTINEQFF
TGTGCCAGTAGTCGGGAGCGAACCACTATAAATGAGCAGTTCTTC
>TRBV4-2|NA|NA|TRBJ1-1
CASSQAAGRLNTEAFF
TGTGCCAGCAGCCAAGCGGCGGGACGGTTGAACACTGAAGCTTTCTTT
>TRBV18|NA|NA|TRBJ1-6
CASSPSRGSPLHF
TGTGCCAGCTCACCGTCCAGGGGTTCACCCCTCCACTTT
>TRBV7-8|NA|TRBD1|TRBJ1-1
CASSRTGGVTEAFF
TGTGCCAGCAGCCGAACAGGGGGCGTCACTGAAGCTTTCTTT
>TRBV6-5|once|TRBD1|TRBJ2-7
CASKELRDSTYEQYF
TGTGCCAGCAAGGAACTCCGGGACAGTACGTACGAGCAGTACTTC
>TRBV5-1|once|TRBD1|TRBJ2-1
CASSWAGGVPSNEQFF
TGCGCCAGCAGCTGGGCAGGGGGCGTCCCATCTAATGAGCAGTTCTTC
>TRBV6-5|NA|TRBD1|TRBJ1-6
CASSYSGQGLSPLHF
TGTGCCAGCAGTTACTCGGGACAGGGCCTCTCACCCCTCCACTTT
>TRBV6-5|few|TRBD2|TRBJ2-3
CASSPGLASTDTQYF
TGTGCCAGCAGTCCCGGACTAGCTAGCACAGATACGCAGTATTTT
>TRBV7-9|NA|NA|TRBJ1-2
CASSYGQNYGYTF
TGTGCCAGCAGCTACGGACAGAACTATGGCTACACCTTC
>TRBV19|NA|TRBD1|TRBJ1-5
CASSISGQNSNQPQHF
TGTGCCAGTAGTATATCGGGACAGAATAGCAATCAGCCCCAGCATTTT
>TRBV7-9|NA|TRBD1|TRBJ1-2
CASSLERQGVAVYGYTF
TGTGCCAGCAGCTTAGAGAGACAGGGGGTCGCTGTCTATGGCTACACCTTC
>TRBV2|NA|TRBD1|TRBJ2-7
CASRRPWDRVYEQYF
TGTGCCAGCAGGCGACCATGGGACAGGGTGTACGAGCAGTACTTC
>TRBV28|NA|NA|TRBJ1-4
CASSSPYAELNEKLFF
TGTGCCAGCAGTTCCCCCTACGCGGAACTTAATGAAAAACTGTTTTTT
>TRBV7-2|NA|NA|TRBJ2-5
CASSLGGTQETQYF
TGTGCCAGCAGCTTAGGAGGCACCCAAGAGACCCAGTACTTC
>TRBV9|NA|TRBD1|TRBJ1-2
CASSRDRGGGYTF
TGTGCCAGCAGCAGGGACAGGGGTGGAGGCTACACCTTC
>TRBV5-4|NA|TRBD2|TRBJ2-2
CASSLGAGGRTGELFF
TGTGCCAGCAGCTTGGGGGCGGGGGGGAGAACCGGGGAGCTGTTTTTT
>TRBV28|once|TRBD1|TRBJ2-7
CASSPGTASSYEQYF
TGTGCCAGCAGCCCTGGGACAGCTAGCTCCTACGAGCAGTACTTC
>TRBV19|once|NA|TRBJ1-2
CASSIVGTGTNYGYTF
TGTGCCAGTAGTATAGTTGGAACAGGGACGAACTATGGCTACACCTTC
>TRBV24-1|once|NA|TRBJ1-4
CATSEGANEKLFF
TGTGCCACCAGTGAAGGGGCTAATGAAAAACTGTTTTTT
>TRBV18|NA|TRBD1|TRBJ2-7
CASSRTGTGNYEQYF
TGTGCCAGCTCACGAACTGGGACAGGGAACTACGAGCAGTACTTC
>TRBV2|NA|TRBD1|TRBJ1-2
CASKLGQGDGYTF
TGTGCCAGCAAACTCGGACAGGGGGATGGCTACACCTTC
>TRBV11-3|NA|NA|TRBJ1-3
CASTPDGRVDTIYF
TGTGCCAGCACCCCAGACGGCCGGGTAGACACCATATATTTT